In its sample, the clone carrying this T cell receptor beta chain was seen once. This CDR3 is built from 18 residues. Per the germline V gene, CDR1 is SGHRS and CDR2 is YFSETQ. V shed 0 bases and J shed 1 base, with 19 bases lying between them. The sample originates from a study of blood T cell repertoires in COVID-19. Across the whole study: Acute and convalescent COVID-19 specimens originated in the United States, Italy and Spain.

Produced via immunoSEQ multiplex PCR; TCRdb's table is partial and in-frame only. Among about 100,000 clones listed, around 84% were seen once. This receptor was taken from a woman aged 55-75 years with acute or convalescent COVID-19. The genes are TRBV5-1 and TRBJ1-1; D unclear. Sequencing was carried out using peripheral blood. CDR3 nucleotide sequence: TGCGCCAGCAGCTTGGAATCCATTCAGGTTTGGCCGAACACTGAAGCTTTCTTT. Translation gives CASSLESIQVWPNTEAFF. Filled out from reference TRBV5-1 and TRBJ1-1, the complete variable domain reads KAGVTQTPRYLIKTRGQQVTLSCSPISGHRSVSWYQQTPGQGLQFLFEYFSETQRNKGNFPGRFSGRQFSNSRSEMNVSTLELGDSALYLCASSLESIQVWPNTEAFFGQGTRLTVV.